The present T cell receptor (beta chain) was sequenced within a study of T cell repertoires in cytomegalovirus infection. The wider study: An indication of both CMV infection and matching HLA type came from public TCR beta signatures. Study conclusions and caveats: Clonotypes of TCR beta that were HLA-C-restricted and CMV-specific dominated the ex vivo response.

A word on this clonotype: What it binds is not known.

A single record per CDR3 protein comes from TCRdb applying MiXCR to the reads. The sample lists 150,000 to 200,000 distinct CDR3 sequences, less than 25% occurring once. The sequences come from CD8+ T cells from cultured PBMCs, collected from culture after CMV antigen stimulation. The sequence was collected from a human donor in good health (CMV status not recorded). Some clones in this sample may be carry-over from other donors' samples.

Here the CDR3 DNA reads TGCGCCAGCAACTTAGTGCAGGGGGCGCGAGGCTACACCTTC. The encoded protein is CASNLVQGARGYTF. The chain links TRBV4-1 to TRBJ1-2, with 8 positions matching TRBD1. There are 14 residues in the CDR3. Germline V gene lookup returns CDR1 MGHRA and CDR2 YSYEKL. The trim removed 7 bases at V and 8 bases at J, leaving 12 bases unmatched.